Listed here are 8 T cell receptor beta chains from one sample, sequenced in a study of blood T cell repertoires in COVID-19. Sequencing used immunoSEQ multiplex PCR; TCRdb keeps in-frame clones, though not all of them. The sample shows roughly 240,000 clones, more than 70% of them seen only once. The sequenced sample consisted of peripheral blood. The source is a woman of 80 years or more with COVID-19, enrolled during active disease.

V and J are TRBV6-6 and TRBJ2-3; maybe TRBD1 (5 bases). V lost 2 bases and J lost 5, with 14 bases in between. Per the germline V gene, CDR1 is MNHNY and CDR2 is SVGAGI (reference sequence). The CDR3 length is 15 residues. DNA for the CDR3: TGTGCCAGCAGTTACAGGGGCCACCAGGGAGATACGCAGTATTTT. It codes for CASSYRGHQGDTQYF.

The chain uses TRBV30 and TRBJ1-4; 8 nucleotides agree with TRBD1. CDR1 is GTSNPN and CDR2 is SVGIG in the germline V gene (reference sequence). This CDR3 is built from 13 residues. V trimming: 6 bases; J trimming: 9 bases; junction bases outside the gene matches: 9. The CDR3: CACQTTGEKKLFF. The CDR3, as DNA: TGTGCCTGCCAGACGACAGGGGAGAAAAAACTGTTTTTT.

V gene TRBV15 combines with J gene TRBJ1-2, with D maybe TRBD1 (5 bases). CDR1 is LNHNV and CDR2 is YYDKDF in the germline V gene (reference sequence). This CDR3 contains 14 residues. With 3 bases removed from V and 4 bases from J, the gap between germline ends came to 12 bases. This chain's CDR3 is CATSSVQASYGYTF. The CDR3 DNA sequence: TGTGCCACCAGCAGTGTACAGGCGTCCTATGGCTACACCTTC.

The rearrangement links TRBV5-4 to TRBJ1-2, with 7 bases identical to TRBD1. Germline CDR1 reads SGHNT; CDR2 reads YYREEE (reference sequence). Germline trimming cut 3 bases from V and 4 bases from J; bases unmatched to any gene: 3. The CDR3 loop spans 13 amino acids. The CDR3: CASSSGQIYGYTF. CDR3 coding DNA: TGTGCCAGCAGCTCGGGACAGATCTATGGCTACACCTTC.

The chain recombines TRBV7-2 with TRBJ2-5; no firm D call. The CDR3 spans 12 residues. The V and J ends lost 5 bases and 5 bases respectively, with 9 bases between them. CDR1 and CDR2 from the germline V gene are SGHTA and FQGNSA. CDR3 DNA sequence: TGTGCCAGCAGCCCGACGAGGGAGACCCAGTACTTC. Its translation: CASSPTRETQYF.

J is TRBJ2-2 and V is TRBV28; maybe TRBD1 (6 bases). The CDR3 spans 15 residues. The germline gives CDR1 MDHEN, CDR2 SYDVKM. Between the trimmed V and J ends, which lost 3 bases and 4 bases, there was a span of 12 bases. This CDR3 is CASSFRRGRTGELFF. In DNA form, the CDR3 reads TGTGCCAGCAGTTTTCGCAGGGGACGCACCGGGGAGCTGTTTTTT. The full variable domain, in which reference TRBV28 and TRBJ2-2 provide the parts outside the CDR3, is DVKVTQSSRYLVKRTGEKVFLECVQDMDHENMFWYRQDPGLGLRLIYFSYDVKMKEKGDIPEGYSVSREKKERFSLILESASTNQTSMYLCASSFRRGRTGELFFGEGSRLTVL.

The chain joins TRBV19 to TRBJ2-3; a weak D match, TRBD2 (5 bases). Per germline, CDR1 LNHDA and CDR2 SQIVND (reference sequence). CDR3 length: 11 residues. V gave up 5 bases and J gave up 9 bases, with 9 bases separating them. The CDR3 is CASSEGPTQYF. CDR3 DNA sequence: TGTGCCAGTAGTGAGGGCCCCACGCAGTATTTT. Full variable domain (rest looked up from reference TRBV19 and TRBJ2-3): DGGITQSPKYLFRKEGQNVTLSCEQNLNHDAMYWYRQDPGQGLRLIYYSQIVNDFQKGDIAEGYSVSREKKESFPLTVTSAQKNPTAFYLCASSEGPTQYFGPGTRLTVL.

V is TRBV11-3 and J is TRBJ2-2; D remains ambiguous. The V gene lost 0 bases and the J gene lost 8 bases, with 7 bases spanning the gap. CDR1 and CDR2 from the germline V gene are SGHNT and YENEEA. This CDR3 has 13 residues. The CDR3 region is CASSLDPSGELFF. CDR3 in DNA: TGTGCCAGCAGCTTAGACCCCAGTGGGGAGCTGTTTTTT.